This T cell receptor beta chain came from a study of blood T cells in healthy people across ages. Together with a sample-barcoded 5' primer, a J-beta primer mix was included in a second PCR lasting about 6 to 11 cycles. TCRdb called the 5' RACE reads again in MiXCR, with one record for every CDR3 protein. The sample holds around 520,000 distinct CDR3 sequences, around a quarter seen once. Study-wide results and limits: Observed TCR beta diversity showed a strong correlation with the percentage of naive T cells as measured by flow cytometry.

As concerns this clonotype: Antigen specificity is unknown.

The length of the CDR3 is 14 residues. The germline V gene has CDR1 PRHDT and CDR2 FYEKMQ (reference sequence). V was trimmed by 2 bases and J by 5 bases, leaving 12 bases between them. These data were likewise used in another study, on T cells of mothers and their children. From that study: Healthy Caucasian mothers, three in number, and their six children were the donors. Using the M1S primer, the second PCR added sample barcodes along with 2-4 random nucleotides.

The source of this sequence is a boy younger than 10 in good health. Sequencing was performed on blood. This rearrangement joins TRBV13 to TRBJ2-5; D not resolved. The CDR3 reads CASSLIRSWETQYF. CDR3 coding DNA: TGTGCCAGCAGCTTAATTCGTAGTTGGGAGACCCAGTACTTC.